This passage covers 15 T cell receptor beta chains from one sample sequenced in a study of T cell clonotyping in hematopoietic cell transplantation. Libraries were prepared by immunoSEQ multiplex PCR; TCRdb keeps only in-frame clonotypes and omits some of them. This sample has about 10,000 clones, with 87% found just once. Stated time point: recipient sample about 28 days before transplant, after cytoreduction. The material sequenced was peripheral blood mononuclear cells, taken before stem cell transplant. These receptors all come from a woman in her 50s with chronic myeloid leukemia. Some clones in this sample may be carry-over from other donors' samples.

The chain employs TRBV10-2 and TRBJ2-7; D is perhaps TRBD2 (5 bases). Germline CDR1 is WSHSY and CDR2 is SAAADI. CDR3 length: 15 residues. Trimming removed 5 bases from V and 0 bases from J, with 14 bases in between. Here the CDR3 reads CASSYSVLSSYEQYF. CDR3 bases: TGCGCCAGCAGTTATAGCGTACTAAGCTCCTACGAGCAGTACTTC.

The chain uses TRBV9 and TRBJ2-7; 13 bases are shared with TRBD2. This CDR3 comprises 15 residues. V gave up 4 bases and J gave up 5 bases; unmatched junction bases: 6. Germline loops: CDR1 SGDLS, CDR2 YYNGEE. The CDR3 here is CASSILAGGTHEQYF. Written as DNA, the CDR3 is TGTGCCAGCAGCATACTAGCGGGAGGGACCCACGAGCAGTACTTC.

This sequence joins TRBV9 and TRBJ1-4; D not resolved. Germline CDR1 reads SGDLS; CDR2 reads YYNGEE. This CDR3 spans 16 amino acids. V dropped 0 bases and J dropped 8 bases, with 17 bases sitting between them. The CDR3 bases are TGTGCCAGCAGCGTAGCCCGCCAAGCTGGGGTAGAAAAACTGTTTTTT. Translation gives CASSVARQAGVEKLFF.

The rearrangement uses TRBV19 and TRBJ1-1; unclear D gene. CDR3 length: 15 amino acids. Germline V gene data show CDR1 as LNHDA and CDR2 as SQIVND (reference sequence). With 4 bases removed from V and 0 bases from J, the gap between germline ends came to 12 bases. The CDR3 loop reads CASSRLTRMNTEAFF. The CDR3, as DNA: TGTGCCAGTAGTAGACTGACACGCATGAACACTGAAGCTTTCTTT.

This chain links TRBV28 with TRBJ2-3, with TRBD2 as a possible D gene (5 bases). Germline lookup yields CDR1 MDHEN and CDR2 SYDVKM. V lost 3 bases and J lost 5, with 12 bases in between. The CDR3 has 14 residues. The CDR3 DNA reads as TGTGCCAGCAGTTTGGGTCGGGATGTAGATACGCAGTATTTT. Protein sequence: CASSLGRDVDTQYF. The whole variable domain, remainder taken from reference TRBV28 and TRBJ2-3, is DVKVTQSSRYLVKRTGEKVFLECVQDMDHENMFWYRQDPGLGLRLIYFSYDVKMKEKGDIPEGYSVSREKKERFSLILESASTNQTSMYLCASSLGRDVDTQYFGPGTRLTVL.

This chain links TRBV27 with TRBJ2-7, with D possibly being TRBD1 (6 bases). V was pared by 2 bases and J by 3 bases, with 14 bases between. In germline, CDR1 is MNHEY, CDR2 SMNVEV (reference sequence). The CDR3 length is 15 residues. Here the CDR3 DNA reads TGTGCCAGCAGTTTAGCTGCAGGGGCCAACTACGAGCAGTACTTC. Residues: CASSLAAGANYEQYF.

The chain carries TRBV5-4 and TRBJ1-1; 7 bases fit TRBD1. The V gene end was trimmed by 4 bases and the J gene end by 1 base; junction bases not matched to a gene: 4. This CDR3 region has 14 residues. In germline, CDR1 is SGHNT, CDR2 YYREEE (reference sequence). CDR3 residues: CASSQGQPNTEAFF. The CDR3 DNA is TGTGCCAGCAGCCAGGGACAGCCGAACACTGAAGCTTTCTTT.

The rearrangement uses TRBV29-1 and TRBJ1-1; D is uncertain. The CDR3 extends over 12 amino acids. CDR1 SQVTM and CDR2 ANQGSEA come from the germline V gene. The V end lost 4 bases, the J end lost 4 bases, and 10 bases lay between the germline ends. The CDR3 DNA reads TGCAGCGTTGTCCGGAGTTTCACTGAAGCTTTCTTT. Its translation: CSVVRSFTEAFF. Full variable domain (outside the CDR3, taken from reference TRBV29-1 and TRBJ1-1): SAVISQKPSRDICQRGTSLTIQCQVDSQVTMMFWYRQQPGQSLTLIATANQGSEATYESGFVIDKFPISRPNLTFSTLTVSNMSPEDSSIYLCSVVRSFTEAFFGQGTRLTVV.

The V call is TRBV19, the J call TRBJ2-1, with 8 nucleotides matching TRBD2. The CDR3 consists of 15 residues. J was trimmed by 8 bases and V by 5 bases; bases with no gene match: 11. In germline, CDR1 is LNHDA, CDR2 SQIVND (reference sequence). The CDR3, as DNA: TGTGCCAGTAGTCCATTGGGGACTAGGCCTCATGAGCAGTTCTTC. Residues: CASSPLGTRPHEQFF.

J is TRBJ2-1 and V is TRBV7-9; no firm D call. The V gene's germline CDR1 is SEHNR and CDR2 FQNEAQ (reference sequence). Trimming removed 6 bases from V and 7 bases from J, with 7 bases in between. The CDR3 has 11 amino acids. CDR3 coding DNA: TGTGCCAGCAGAATAGCAAATGAGCAGTTCTTC. Translating it yields CASRIANEQFF.

This chain uses TRBV7-8 with TRBJ1-5; 8 bases align to TRBD1. The CDR3 totals 17 residues. V trimming: 1 base; J trimming: 6 bases; junction bases outside the gene matches: 11. Germline values: CDR1 SGHVS, CDR2 FQNEAQ. The CDR3 sequence: CASSLVGGAGGAQPQHF. CDR3 bases: TGTGCCAGCAGCTTAGTAGGTGGTGCAGGGGGCGCTCAGCCCCAGCATTTT.

The chain carries TRBV28 and TRBJ2-2; 8 nucleotides align to TRBD1. J gave up 6 bases and V 6 bases, and 3 bases lay outside the gene matches. The CDR3 has 13 amino acids. Germline CDR1 and CDR2: MDHEN and SYDVKM. This chain's CDR3 is CASSQGAAGELFF. CDR3 nucleotide sequence: TGTGCCAGCAGCCAGGGGGCGGCCGGGGAGCTGTTTTTT.

V is TRBV2 and J is TRBJ2-7; D possibly uses TRBD1 or TRBD2 (7 bases each). V dropped 7 bases and J dropped 2 bases, with 15 bases sitting between them. Looked up from germline, CDR1 is SNHLY and CDR2 is FYNNEI. This CDR3 is 14 amino acids long. The DNA for the CDR3 is TGTGCCAGCACACGACAGGGAGGGCCCTACGAGCAGTACTTC. Translating it yields CASTRQGGPYEQYF.

This chain uses TRBV7-8 with TRBJ2-7; TRBD1 matches at 10 bases. V shed 1 base, J shed 4 bases, and the junction held 1 base outside the gene matches. CDR3 length: 14 residues. Germline V lookup: CDR1 SGHVS, CDR2 FQNEAQ. The CDR3 spells CASSLGDRGYEQYF. CDR3 in DNA: TGTGCCAGCAGCTTAGGGGACAGGGGTTACGAGCAGTACTTC.

The sample holds one count of this clone. The rearrangement links TRBV28 to TRBJ1-2; no firm D call. Germline assignment: CDR1 MDHEN and CDR2 SYDVKM. There are 12 residues in the CDR3. Between the trimmed V and J ends, which lost 6 bases and 7 bases, there was a span of 12 bases. The DNA for the CDR3 is TGTGCCAGCAGCCCGCTCGGAGTTGGCTACACCTTC. Translated: CASSPLGVGYTF.